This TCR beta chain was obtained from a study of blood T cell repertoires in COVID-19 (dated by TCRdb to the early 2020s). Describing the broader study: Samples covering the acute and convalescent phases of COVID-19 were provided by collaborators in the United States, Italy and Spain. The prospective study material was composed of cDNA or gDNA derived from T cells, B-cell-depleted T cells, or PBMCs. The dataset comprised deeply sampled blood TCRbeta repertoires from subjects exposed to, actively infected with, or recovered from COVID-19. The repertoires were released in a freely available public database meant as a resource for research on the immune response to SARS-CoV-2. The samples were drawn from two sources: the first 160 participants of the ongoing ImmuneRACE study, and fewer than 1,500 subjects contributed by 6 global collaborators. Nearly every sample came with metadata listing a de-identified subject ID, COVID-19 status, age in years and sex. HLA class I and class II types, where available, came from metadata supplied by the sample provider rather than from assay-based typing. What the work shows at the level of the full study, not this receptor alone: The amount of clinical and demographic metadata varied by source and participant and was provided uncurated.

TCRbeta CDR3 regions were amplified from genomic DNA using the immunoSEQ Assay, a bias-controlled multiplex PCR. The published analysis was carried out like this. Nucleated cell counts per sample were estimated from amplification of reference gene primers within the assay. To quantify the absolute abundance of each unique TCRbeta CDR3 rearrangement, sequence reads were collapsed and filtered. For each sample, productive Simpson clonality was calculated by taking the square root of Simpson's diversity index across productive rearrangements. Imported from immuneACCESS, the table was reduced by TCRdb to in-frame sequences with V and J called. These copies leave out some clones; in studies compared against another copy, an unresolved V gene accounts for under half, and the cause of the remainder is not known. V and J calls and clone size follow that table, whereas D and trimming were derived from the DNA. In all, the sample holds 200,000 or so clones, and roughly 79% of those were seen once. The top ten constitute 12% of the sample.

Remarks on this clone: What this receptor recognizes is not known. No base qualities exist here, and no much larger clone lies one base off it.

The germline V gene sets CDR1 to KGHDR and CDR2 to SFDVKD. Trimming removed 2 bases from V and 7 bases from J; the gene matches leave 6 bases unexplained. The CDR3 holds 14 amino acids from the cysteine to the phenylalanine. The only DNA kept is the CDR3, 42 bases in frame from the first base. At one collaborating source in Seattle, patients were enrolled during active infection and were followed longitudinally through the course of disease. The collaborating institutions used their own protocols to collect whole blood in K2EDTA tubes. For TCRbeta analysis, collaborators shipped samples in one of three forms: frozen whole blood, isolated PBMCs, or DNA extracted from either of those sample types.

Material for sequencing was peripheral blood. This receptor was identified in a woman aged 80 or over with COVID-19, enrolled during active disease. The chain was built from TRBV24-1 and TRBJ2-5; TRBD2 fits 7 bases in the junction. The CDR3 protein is CATSDSTSVGTQYF. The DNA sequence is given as TGTGCCACCAGTGATTCTACTAGCGTAGGGACCCAGTACTTC.